This T cell receptor (beta chain) derives from a study of blood T cell repertoires in COVID-19. The germline V and J ends were trimmed by 7 bases and 1 base, with 4 bases remaining between them. Germline CDR1 LNHDA, CDR2 SQIVND (reference sequence). The CDR3 spans 12 residues. Sequencing was performed with immunoSEQ multiplex PCR; in TCRdb, only in-frame clones are kept and a portion is missing. The sample yields 75,000 to 95,000 clones, roughly 88% seen once. Material for sequencing was peripheral blood. The clonotype originates from a human donor in a cohort sampled during active COVID-19. The chain is built from TRBV19 and TRBJ2-2; unclear D gene. CDR3 coding DNA: TGTGCCAGTACAGGGAACACCGGGGAGCTGTTTTTT. Translating gives CASTGNTGELFF. The full variable domain, its missing parts supplied by reference TRBV19 and TRBJ2-2, is DGGITQSPKYLFRKEGQNVTLSCEQNLNHDAMYWYRQDPGQGLRLIYYSQIVNDFQKGDIAEGYSVSREKKESFPLTVTSAQKNPTAFYLCASTGNTGELFFGEGSRLTVL.